The table lists the clone carrying this T cell receptor beta chain with a count of one. The sample comes from a study of blood T cell repertoires in COVID-19. Original methodology: It was from reference gene primer amplification that nucleated cell counts were estimated. Repertoires were generated with immunoSEQ multiplex PCR, while TCRdb's copy carries only in-frame clones and drops some. The V and J calls and clone size come from that table; D and trimming were worked out from the DNA. The sample lists under 150,000 clones; 84% were seen once. The CDR3 covers 15 residues. Germline trimming cut 4 bases from V and 8 bases from J; bases unmatched to any gene: 8. CDR1 KGHDR and CDR2 SFDVKD come from the germline V gene.

The specimen sequenced was PBMCs or T cells enriched from blood (not recorded which). V usage is TRBV24-1 and J usage is TRBJ2-2, with 8 bases that match TRBD1. The TCR originated in a man over 45 in a cohort exposed to, infected with or recovered from COVID-19 (not recorded which). CDR3 DNA: TGTGCCACCAGTGACCGGACAGGGCCCCCAGGGGAGCTGTTTTTT. It yields the protein CATSDRTGPPGELFF.